This T cell receptor (beta chain) was recovered during a study of blood T cell repertoires in COVID-19. Study-level information: T cells, B-cell-depleted T cells, or PBMCs supplied cDNA or gDNA.

Recruited during active infection, patients (from Seattle) were subsequently followed longitudinally. As handled by the study authors: Amplification with reference gene primers provided the estimates of nucleated cell counts. Assay: immunoSEQ multiplex PCR; the TCRdb copy retains only in-frame clones and omits some. The DNA gave D and trimming, while V, J and clone size come from that table. The sample lists just over 300,000 clones, roughly nine tenths occurring once. Germline V lookup: CDR1 SGHVS, CDR2 FNYEAQ. The CDR3 is 14 amino acids. The V and J ends lost 5 bases and 3 bases, in that order; junction bases with no gene match: 4.

The TCR sequence derives from a woman in her twenties or thirties with COVID-19, enrolled during active disease. The source material was peripheral blood. The rearrangement joins TRBV7-6 to TRBJ2-5; 9 positions match TRBD1. Here the CDR3 DNA reads TGTGCCAGCAGCCCGACAGGGGGAGAAGAGACCCAGTACTTC. Translated, it gives CASSPTGGEETQYF.